This TCR beta chain stems from a study of cytomegalovirus exposure and HLA in healthy donors. Primers: 60 Vbeta forward and 13 Jbeta reverse. Some clones are missing from TCRdb's copy, which holds only in-frame ones; the method was immunoSEQ multiplex PCR. This repertoire shows about 180,000 clones, about 80% found once; its top ten account for 6.3%. The V gene's germline CDR1 is SGHTA and CDR2 FQGTGA. Germline trimming cut 8 bases from V and 6 bases from J; bases unmatched to any gene: 7. This CDR3 comprises 13 residues. The receptor was derived from a man aged 40-49 years in good health and CMV-seropositive. What was sequenced was PBMCs. The chain couples TRBV7-3 to TRBJ1-1; 9 bases align to TRBD1. Here the CDR3 reads CASAQGARAEAFF. The CDR3 region has the DNA TGTGCCAGCGCACAGGGGGCGAGGGCTGAAGCTTTCTTT.